This T cell receptor (beta chain) is from a study of regulatory T cells in long-lasting Graves disease. Study-wide background: Graves' patients with a new diagnosis had received antithyroid drugs under 3 months.

The germline V and J ends were trimmed by 6 bases and 5 bases, with 16 bases remaining between them. The CDR3 runs to 15 residues. The germline gives CDR1 MDHEN, CDR2 SYDVKM. Arm-PCR of CDR3 regions and iRepertoire HTBI primers were used to build TCR beta libraries. One entry per CDR3 protein, called by TCRdb with MiXCR from the multiplex PCR reads. The sample lists 680,000 or so distinct CDR3 sequences; about 16% were seen once. Time point in this sample: newly diagnosed GD, antithyroid drugs for less than 3 months. The TCR library was prepared using RNA isolated from PBMCs. In its sample, this clonotype was seen many times. These data were likewise used in another study, on T cells in Graves' hyperthyroidism and ophthalmopathy. Per that study: Each patient was aged 18 to 65 and had newly diagnosed hyperthyroidism of under 2 months' duration. Clinicians diagnosed patients from clinical symptoms, serum thyroxine and TRAb, thyroid ultrasound and orbital computed tomography. Initially, a first-round RT-PCR of the TCR CDR3 employed the HTBI primer set.

This receptor was taken from a woman aged 25-40 years with Graves disease. Specimen: peripheral blood mononuclear cells (PBMCs), collected at new diagnosis, from a patient treated with antithyroid drugs. The rearrangement links TRBV28 to TRBJ1-4; no firm D call. In DNA form, the CDR3 reads TGTGCCAGCAGCCCCCGTGGACGAAAAAATGAAAAACTGTTTTTT. Translated, it gives CASSPRGRKNEKLFF.